The 27 T cell receptor beta chains in this list originate from one sample, sequenced in a study of cytomegalovirus exposure and HLA in healthy donors. The PCR used 60 Vbeta and 13 Jbeta primers. TCRdb's table, derived via immunoSEQ multiplex PCR, lists solely in-frame clones and lacks some. This sample has around 150,000 clones, with about 80% found just once. Sequences were obtained from PBMCs. These TCRs come from a man between 25 and 39 years old in good health and CMV-seronegative.

This clone was seen only once. The chain combines TRBV10-1 with TRBJ2-1; D may be TRBD2 (7 bases). Trimming pared 2 bases from V and 4 bases from J, leaving 18 bases between. CDR1 is WNHNN, CDR2 SYGVQD, per germline (reference sequence). The CDR3 contains 17 residues. CDR3 in DNA: TGCGCCAGCAGTGAGGGGAGGGGGGGTCATGCGTACAATGAGCAGTTCTTC. This codes for CASSEGRGGHAYNEQFF.

J is TRBJ2-5 and V is TRBV30; a possible D gene is TRBD2 (6 bases). The better agreement between TRBJ2-7 and the DNA end casts doubt on the J call. The CDR3 is made up of 12 amino acids. Germline loops: CDR1 GTSNPN, CDR2 SVGIG (reference sequence). The CDR3 DNA follows: TGTGCCTGGAACCTCGGGGGATACGAGCAGTACTTC. This sequence encodes CAWNLGGYEQYF.

The rearrangement uses TRBV9 and TRBJ2-5; D is possibly TRBD2 (6 bases). The CDR3 length is 15 residues. Trimming left V 3 bases short and J 5 bases short, with 17 bases between. CDR1 SGDLS and CDR2 YYNGEE come from the germline V gene. The CDR3 DNA reads TGTGCCAGCAGCGCCACCGGGACTCCCAGGGAGACCCAGTACTTC. This gives the protein CASSATGTPRETQYF.

The gene calls are TRBV5-1 and TRBJ1-1; D is unresolved. Trimming pared 1 base from V and 5 bases from J, leaving 6 bases between. This CDR3 has 12 amino acids. Germline CDR1 is SGHRS and CDR2 is YFSETQ. CDR3 nucleotides: TGCGCCAGCAGCTTGTACGGGACTGAAGCTTTCTTT. Protein sequence: CASSLYGTEAFF.

The chain couples TRBV6-5 to TRBJ1-2, with 7 nucleotides matching TRBD1. The CDR3 is 16 residues long. V trimming: 0 bases; J trimming: 5 bases; junction bases outside the gene matches: 9. Germline assignment: CDR1 MNHEY and CDR2 SVGAGI. The CDR3 loop is CASSYSIQTGWYGYTF. Here the CDR3 DNA reads TGTGCCAGCAGTTACTCGATTCAGACAGGGTGGTATGGCTACACCTTC.

The chain links TRBV27 to TRBJ1-1; 11 positions agree with TRBD1. Looked up from germline, CDR1 is MNHEY and CDR2 is SMNVEV (reference sequence). This CDR3 region has 15 residues. V trimming: 6 bases; J trimming: 13 bases; junction bases outside the gene matches: 16. CDR3 nucleotide sequence: TGTGCCAGCAGCTATCTTTCCGGGACAGGGGGAAGCATTTTCTTT. Protein: CASSYLSGTGGSIFF.

The rearrangement joins TRBV27 to TRBJ2-3; tentatively, D is TRBD2 (5 bases). The CDR3 runs to 15 residues. The ends were cut back, 10 bases at V and 2 bases at J, with 19 bases in the middle. Germline V CDR1 and CDR2: MNHEY, SMNVEV (reference sequence). This chain's CDR3 is CATNPSSGLTDTQYF. In DNA form, the CDR3 reads TGTGCCACTAACCCGTCCAGCGGACTCACAGATACGCAGTATTTT.

This chain connects TRBV18 to TRBJ2-2; D is unresolved. Trimming shortened V by 2 bases and J by 5 bases, and 9 bases separated the two germline ends. This CDR3 comprises 14 residues. Germline V lookup: CDR1 KGHSH, CDR2 LQKENI. In nucleotides, the CDR3 is TGTGCCAGCTCACCAGGGCAAGGTACCGGGGAGCTGTTTTTT. Translation: CASSPGQGTGELFF.

In this sample, this clone turned up a few times. The chain uses TRBV6-5 and TRBJ2-3; 7 bases match TRBD2. The junction had 7 bases not matched to a gene; V was cut back by 5 bases and J by 2 bases. Germline assignment: CDR1 MNHEY and CDR2 SVGAGI. The CDR3 is made up of 15 amino acids. CDR3 coding DNA: TGTGCCAGCAGTGCCGGGCGGGAGCACACAGATACGCAGTATTTT. Translation gives CASSAGREHTDTQYF.

This chain links TRBV11-3 with TRBJ2-1, with a tentative D call TRBD1 (6 bases). CDR3 length: 13 amino acids. With 9 bases removed from V and 8 bases from J, the gap between germline ends came to 17 bases. Germline assignment: CDR1 SGHNT and CDR2 YENEEA. The CDR3: CASADSLRDEQFF. In DNA form, the CDR3 reads TGTGCCAGTGCGGACAGCTTAAGGGATGAGCAGTTCTTC.

The CDR3 DNA reads as TGTGCCAGCAGCACCCCGCCGGGGCTAGCGTCCTACGAGCAGTACTTC. Protein product: CASSTPPGLASYEQYF. J is TRBJ2-7 and V is TRBV28, with D possibly TRBD2 on 6 matching bases. This CDR3 is 16 amino acids long. Between the trimmed V and J ends, which lost 6 bases and 1 base, there was a span of 19 bases. Per the germline V gene, CDR1 is MDHEN and CDR2 is SYDVKM.

The chain uses TRBV28 and TRBJ2-7, with 12 positions matching TRBD2. J lost 8 bases, V lost 5 bases, and 7 bases had no gene match. Germline lookup yields CDR1 MDHEN and CDR2 SYDVKM. The CDR3 spans 14 residues. CDR3 DNA: TGTGCCAGCAGTCGACTAGCGGGGGCTAGCAAGCAGTACTTC. As protein: CASSRLAGASKQYF.

The chain carries TRBV2 and TRBJ1-4; 7 bases match TRBD1. The CDR3 is made up of 15 amino acids. Germline-derived CDR1 and CDR2 are SNHLY and FYNNEI. The ends lost 4 bases at V and 2 bases at J; junction bases unmatched: 4. CDR3 sequence reads: CASSVEGGTNEKLFF. In DNA, the CDR3 is TGTGCCAGCAGTGTAGAAGGGGGCACTAATGAAAAACTGTTTTTT.

The J gene is TRBJ2-7, the V gene TRBV7-8; D is unresolved. With 1 base removed from V and 4 bases from J, the gap between germline ends came to 8 bases. This CDR3 is 13 amino acids long. Germline V gene sequence: CDR1 SGHVS, CDR2 FQNEAQ. This CDR3 reads CASSLVGAYEQYF. CDR3 bases: TGTGCCAGCAGCTTAGTCGGAGCATACGAGCAGTACTTC.

This rearrangement joins TRBV5-5 to TRBJ2-3; 9 bases are shared with TRBD2. The CDR3 totals 15 residues. The ends lost 3 bases at V and 4 bases at J; junction bases unmatched: 6. Germline loops: CDR1 SGHKS, CDR2 YYEKEE (reference sequence). CDR3 residues: CASSYAGGSSDTQYF. In nucleotides, the CDR3 is TGTGCCAGCAGCTACGCGGGGGGGAGTTCAGATACGCAGTATTTT.

CDR3 nucleotides: TGTGCCAGCACAAGAGGGCTCACAGATACGCAGTATTTT. Residues: CASTRGLTDTQYF. This chain uses TRBV18 with TRBJ2-3; weak D call: TRBD2 (5 bases). Germline V CDR1 and CDR2: KGHSH, LQKENI. The CDR3 is 13 amino acids. V dropped 8 bases and J dropped 2 bases, with 11 bases sitting between them.

The chain combines TRBV27 with TRBJ2-2, with D perhaps matching TRBD1 (6 bases). V gave up 5 bases and J gave up 9 bases, with 13 bases separating them. The germline gives CDR1 MNHEY, CDR2 SMNVEV (reference sequence). CDR3 length equals 13 residues. The CDR3 DNA reads as TGTGCCAGCAGTACAGGGTTCCACCGGGAGCTGTTTTTT. Translation gives CASSTGFHRELFF.

The V call is TRBV2, the J call TRBJ1-4, with unresolved D. Germline V gene lookup returns CDR1 SNHLY and CDR2 FYNNEI. This CDR3 has 14 residues. V was trimmed by 7 bases and J by 8 bases, leaving 17 bases between them. The chain's CDR3 is CASKRGTTREKLFF. CDR3 in DNA: TGTGCCAGCAAGCGGGGAACAACGAGGGAAAAACTGTTTTTT.

The CDR3 nucleotides read TGTGCCAGCAGTTACTCGGGTACAGGGATTACCTACGAGCAGTACTTC. Amino acids: CASSYSGTGITYEQYF. This rearrangement joins TRBV6-5 to TRBJ2-7, with D possibly TRBD1 on 6 matching bases. The V end lost 0 bases, the J end lost 2 bases, and 14 bases lay between the germline ends. This CDR3 is 16 amino acids long. Germline CDR1 and CDR2: MNHEY and SVGAGI.

The chain combines TRBV11-3 with TRBJ1-3; D uncertain. Germline V lookup: CDR1 SGHNT, CDR2 YENEEA. V lost 1 base and J 1 base, leaving 2 bases between the germline ends. CDR3 length: 13 amino acids. The CDR3 reads CASSLASGNTIYF. The CDR3 bases are TGTGCCAGCAGCTTAGCTTCTGGAAACACCATATATTTT.

This clone was seen only once. The chain recombines TRBV6-5 with TRBJ2-7, with D maybe TRBD1 (6 bases). The V and J ends lost 5 bases and 3 bases respectively, with 14 bases between them. The CDR3 extends over 14 amino acids. CDR1 is MNHEY and CDR2 is SVGAGI in the germline V gene. Here the CDR3 reads CASSQQGPFYEQYF. CDR3 coding DNA: TGTGCCAGCAGTCAGCAGGGGCCTTTCTACGAGCAGTACTTC.

This chain uses TRBV7-9 with TRBJ1-2; D possibly corresponds to TRBD1 (5 bases). V was shortened by 0 bases and J by 0 bases, with 11 bases between the two germline ends. Germline CDR1 reads SEHNR; CDR2 reads FQNEAQ (reference sequence). The CDR3 runs to 16 residues. In nucleotides, the CDR3 is TGTGCCAGCAGCTTAGCGGCTACAGGAGCTAACTATGGCTACACCTTC. It encodes CASSLAATGANYGYTF.

The genes are TRBV6-4 and TRBJ1-1; D ambiguous. This CDR3 contains 13 residues. Germline CDR1 reads MRHNA; CDR2 reads SNTAGT. Deletions cut 5 bases from V and 0 bases from J, with 7 bases between. The CDR3 loop reads CASSTRLNTEAFF. CDR3 in DNA: TGTGCCAGCAGTACACGATTGAACACTGAAGCTTTCTTT.

The rearrangement joins TRBV6-6 to TRBJ2-5; D perhaps matches TRBD2 (6 bases). V was trimmed by 5 bases and J by 7 bases, leaving 14 bases between them. Looked up from germline, CDR1 is MNHNY and CDR2 is SVGAGI (reference sequence). CDR3 length: 13 amino acids. As DNA, the CDR3 is TGTGCCAGCAGTCGACAGTTGGAGGGGACCCAGTACTTC. Translation gives CASSRQLEGTQYF.

The chain carries TRBV5-6 and TRBJ2-4; D is undetermined. CDR1 and CDR2 (germline): SGHDT, YYEEEE. The CDR3 totals 17 residues. The V gene lost 1 base and the J gene lost 0 bases, with 14 bases spanning the gap. In DNA form, the CDR3 reads TGTGCCAGCAGCTTGATTGGGCTATTCTTAGCCAAAAACATTCAGTACTTC. Protein sequence: CASSLIGLFLAKNIQYF.

This clone was seen once. Germline and junction disagree at one end, which may indicate a read error. The V and J genes are TRBV9 and TRBJ1-3, with D possibly matching TRBD1 (5 bases). The germline V gene has CDR1 SGDLS and CDR2 YYNGEE. The CDR3 length is 15 residues. The CDR3 sequence is CASSPQAASGSTIYF. The CDR3 DNA reads as TGTGCCAGCAGCCCACAGGCAGCCTCTGGAAGCACCATATATTTT.

This sequence joins TRBV10-1 and TRBJ2-3, with unresolved D. The CDR3 extends over 13 amino acids. V lost 5 bases, J lost 0 bases, and 6 bases lay in between. Germline V gene lookup returns CDR1 WNHNN and CDR2 SYGVQD (reference sequence). DNA for the CDR3: TGCGCCAGCAGTTCAACTAGCACAGATACGCAGTATTTT. As protein: CASSSTSTDTQYF.